These T cell receptor beta chains were read from a single sample in a study of CD8 T cells in Susac syndrome. TCRdb passed the immunoSEQ multiplex PCR reads through MiXCR, listing each CDR3 protein once. Among 55,000 to 85,000 distinct CDR3 sequences listed, 96% were seen once. Sample: CD4+ T cells from PBMCs. These TCRs come from a human donor with multiple sclerosis. CDR3s include the opening cysteine and the closing phenylalanine or tryptophan. Each record gives: D gene, V gene, J gene, clone size, CDR3 DNA, CDR3 protein. The D gene is left open where the match is weak. Some rows mark clone size as missing; the rest say once, few, many or name a class of expanded clone.

D gene: TRBD2; V gene: TRBV29-1; J gene: TRBJ2-3; clone size: once; CDR3 DNA: TGCAGCGAGGGGACTAGCCCCCATACGCAGTATTTT; CDR3 protein: CSEGTSPHTQYF
D gene: NA; V gene: TRBV20-1; J gene: TRBJ1-2; clone size: NA; CDR3 DNA: TGCAGTGCTACTTCGGCGAACTATGGCTACACCTTC; CDR3 protein: CSATSANYGYTF
D gene: NA; V gene: TRBV4-2; J gene: TRBJ2-3; clone size: NA; CDR3 DNA: TGTGCCAGCCTGTTCGGAGATCCCAACACAGATACGCAGTATTTT; CDR3 protein: CASLFGDPNTDTQYF
D gene: TRBD2; V gene: TRBV20-1; J gene: TRBJ2-5; clone size: once; CDR3 DNA: TGCAGTGCCTCTACTAGCGGGGGAGAAGAGACCCAGTACTTC; CDR3 protein: CSASTSGGEETQYF
D gene: NA; V gene: TRBV6-5; J gene: TRBJ2-7; clone size: NA; CDR3 DNA: TGTGCCAGCAGTTCCGGGTTGGAGCAGTACTTC; CDR3 protein: CASSSGLEQYF
D gene: NA; V gene: TRBV3-1; J gene: TRBJ2-1; clone size: few; CDR3 DNA: TGTGCCAGCAGCCCCCTCGGGGGAAGCTCCTACAATGAGCAGTTCTTC; CDR3 protein: CASSPLGGSSYNEQFF
D gene: NA; V gene: TRBV30; J gene: TRBJ2-2; clone size: NA; CDR3 DNA: TGTGCCTGGATACAGGGAAACACCGGGGAGCTGTTTTTT; CDR3 protein: CAWIQGNTGELFF
D gene: NA; V gene: TRBV5-4; J gene: TRBJ1-6; clone size: NA; CDR3 DNA: TGTGCCAGCAGCCTCAGGGTAGAGAGTTCACCCCTCCACTTT; CDR3 protein: CASSLRVESSPLHF
D gene: NA; V gene: TRBV4-1; J gene: TRBJ1-2; clone size: NA; CDR3 DNA: TGCGCCAGCAGCCAAGACGAAGGGCTGAGGGGCTACACCTTC; CDR3 protein: CASSQDEGLRGYTF
D gene: NA; V gene: TRBV7-9; J gene: TRBJ2-7; clone size: NA; CDR3 DNA: TGTGCCAGCAGCCCCGGATCTTGGGGGCCTACCTACGAGCAGTACTTC; CDR3 protein: CASSPGSWGPTYEQYF
D gene: NA; V gene: TRBV29-1; J gene: TRBJ2-3; clone size: NA; CDR3 DNA: TGCAGCGTTTACTCTTTGGGGAGGGGGCAGTTAACAGATACGCAGTATTTT; CDR3 protein: CSVYSLGRGQLTDTQYF
D gene: TRBD1; V gene: TRBV7-9; J gene: TRBJ1-4; clone size: NA; CDR3 DNA: TGTGCCAGCAGCAACGACTCAGGGGGGAGGAAACTGTTTTTT; CDR3 protein: CASSNDSGGRKLFF
D gene: NA; V gene: TRBV7-2; J gene: TRBJ2-1; clone size: few; CDR3 DNA: TGTGCCAGCAGTTTTAGGTCGGGCAATGAGCAGTTCTTC; CDR3 protein: CASSFRSGNEQFF
D gene: TRBD2; V gene: TRBV12-3/TRBV12-4; J gene: TRBJ2-3; clone size: NA; CDR3 DNA: TGTGCCAGCAGTGGTGCGGGGGGGAACACAGATACGCAGTATTTT; CDR3 protein: CASSGAGGNTDTQYF
D gene: TRBD2; V gene: TRBV5-4; J gene: TRBJ2-3; clone size: NA; CDR3 DNA: TGTGCCAGCACCTTAGGGACTAGCGGCCGGATTCGCACAGATACGCAGTATTTT; CDR3 protein: CASTLGTSGRIRTDTQYF
D gene: TRBD1; V gene: TRBV3-1; J gene: TRBJ2-7; clone size: NA; CDR3 DNA: TGTGCCAGCAGCCAATCGGGACAGGGGGCCTTGGAGCAGTACTTC; CDR3 protein: CASSQSGQGALEQYF
D gene: TRBD2; V gene: TRBV20-1; J gene: TRBJ2-3; clone size: NA; CDR3 DNA: TGCAGTGCTAGAGACTTACTATACTTAGCGGGGCAAACAGATACGCAGTATTTT; CDR3 protein: CSARDLLYLAGQTDTQYF
D gene: TRBD2; V gene: TRBV2; J gene: TRBJ2-3; clone size: NA; CDR3 DNA: TGTGCCAGCAGTGAAGGTAGCGGGGGAACAGATACGCAGTATTTT; CDR3 protein: CASSEGSGGTDTQYF
D gene: NA; V gene: TRBV4-3; J gene: TRBJ2-7; clone size: NA; CDR3 DNA: TGCGCCAGCAGCCATGAGGGACAAGCCTACGAGCAGTACTTC; CDR3 protein: CASSHEGQAYEQYF
D gene: NA; V gene: TRBV6-6; J gene: TRBJ2-7; clone size: NA; CDR3 DNA: TGTGCCAGCAGGAGAGAGACAGCATCCTACGAGCAGTACTTC; CDR3 protein: CASRRETASYEQYF
D gene: NA; V gene: TRBV7-9; J gene: TRBJ1-2; clone size: once; CDR3 DNA: TGTGCCAGCAGCGAAACCAACAGCTACCGTTATGGCTACACCTTC; CDR3 protein: CASSETNSYRYGYTF
D gene: NA; V gene: TRBV11-2; J gene: TRBJ1-4; clone size: NA; CDR3 DNA: TGTGCCAGCAGCCCCCTGGGGGGAACTAATGAAAAACTGTTTTTT; CDR3 protein: CASSPLGGTNEKLFF
D gene: NA; V gene: TRBV5-1; J gene: TRBJ2-1; clone size: NA; CDR3 DNA: TGCGCCAGCAGCATTAGCGGTACCTACAATGAGCAGTTCTTC; CDR3 protein: CASSISGTYNEQFF
D gene: TRBD2; V gene: TRBV29-1; J gene: TRBJ2-5; clone size: once; CDR3 DNA: TGCAGCGTGGGGACTAGCGGGGGGGAGACCCAGTACTTC; CDR3 protein: CSVGTSGGETQYF
D gene: NA; V gene: TRBV3-1; J gene: TRBJ2-2; clone size: NA; CDR3 DNA: TGTGCCAGCAGCCAAGACCCAGGGGTATTCGGGGAGCTGTTTTTT; CDR3 protein: CASSQDPGVFGELFF
D gene: NA; V gene: TRBV5-4; J gene: TRBJ2-1; clone size: once; CDR3 DNA: TGTGCCAGCAGCGTCCCGGGTAATGAGCAGTTCTTC; CDR3 protein: CASSVPGNEQFF
D gene: NA; V gene: TRBV29-1; J gene: TRBJ2-1; clone size: NA; CDR3 DNA: TGCAGCGTCATGGAAGACATGAGCTCCTACAATGAGCAGTTCTTC; CDR3 protein: CSVMEDMSSYNEQFF
D gene: TRBD1; V gene: TRBV7-2; J gene: TRBJ1-5; clone size: NA; CDR3 DNA: TGTGCCAGCAGCTTACAGGGGCCCGGGACAGGGGACAATCAGCCCCAGCATTTT; CDR3 protein: CASSLQGPGTGDNQPQHF
D gene: TRBD1; V gene: TRBV5-1; J gene: TRBJ2-5; clone size: NA; CDR3 DNA: TGCGCCAGCGCCGGGACAGGGCTCGAGACCCAGTACTTC; CDR3 protein: CASAGTGLETQYF
D gene: NA; V gene: TRBV28; J gene: TRBJ2-3; clone size: NA; CDR3 DNA: TGTGCCACCGACAGGACAGATACGCAGTATTTT; CDR3 protein: CATDRTDTQYF
D gene: NA; V gene: TRBV12-3/TRBV12-4; J gene: TRBJ2-1; clone size: NA; CDR3 DNA: TGTGCCAGCAGTTTCAGATCGTGGGGCTCCTACAATGAGCAGTTCTTC; CDR3 protein: CASSFRSWGSYNEQFF
D gene: NA; V gene: TRBV9; J gene: TRBJ2-1; clone size: NA; CDR3 DNA: TGTGCCAGCAGCGTAGGTGGACTCCAGAATACGTATGAGCAGTTCTTC; CDR3 protein: CASSVGGLQNTYEQFF
D gene: TRBD2; V gene: TRBV7-2; J gene: TRBJ2-3; clone size: NA; CDR3 DNA: TGTGCCAGCAGCTTTACGGGGGGTCGATCAGATACGCAGTATTTT; CDR3 protein: CASSFTGGRSDTQYF
D gene: NA; V gene: TRBV7-2; J gene: TRBJ1-1; clone size: NA; CDR3 DNA: TGTGCCAGCAGCTCGACAGGATTGAACACTGAAGCTTTCTTT; CDR3 protein: CASSSTGLNTEAFF
D gene: TRBD2; V gene: TRBV3-1; J gene: TRBJ2-1; clone size: NA; CDR3 DNA: TGTGCCAGCAGCCAGGGAGGGGACAATGAGCAGTTCTTC; CDR3 protein: CASSQGGDNEQFF
D gene: NA; V gene: TRBV3-1; J gene: TRBJ1-2; clone size: NA; CDR3 DNA: TGTGCCAGCAGCCAAGTCAGGGAGAGTGGCTACACCTTC; CDR3 protein: CASSQVRESGYTF
D gene: TRBD1; V gene: TRBV12-3/TRBV12-4; J gene: TRBJ1-2; clone size: NA; CDR3 DNA: TGTGCCAGCAGCCCGGACAGGTCAGGAGGCTACACCTTC; CDR3 protein: CASSPDRSGGYTF
D gene: NA; V gene: TRBV20-1; J gene: TRBJ1-2; clone size: NA; CDR3 DNA: TGCAGTGCTAGAGTAGGTGGCTATGGCTACACCTTC; CDR3 protein: CSARVGGYGYTF
D gene: NA; V gene: TRBV18; J gene: TRBJ2-7; clone size: few; CDR3 DNA: TGTGCCAGCTCACCGACAGGCGGCTCCTACGAGCAGTACTTC; CDR3 protein: CASSPTGGSYEQYF
D gene: NA; V gene: TRBV5-1; J gene: TRBJ2-2; clone size: NA; CDR3 DNA: TGCGCCAGCAGCTTGGTCGGAGGTCTGAACACCGGGGAGCTGTTTTTT; CDR3 protein: CASSLVGGLNTGELFF
D gene: NA; V gene: TRBV28; J gene: TRBJ1-2; clone size: NA; CDR3 DNA: TGTGCCAGCAACGAACAGGGCGGCTATGGCTACACCTTC; CDR3 protein: CASNEQGGYGYTF
D gene: TRBD1; V gene: TRBV7-9; J gene: TRBJ2-3; clone size: NA; CDR3 DNA: TGTGCCAGCAGCTCATCCGGACAGGGGTGGGGCACAGATACGCAGTATTTT; CDR3 protein: CASSSSGQGWGTDTQYF
D gene: NA; V gene: TRBV3-1; J gene: TRBJ2-1; clone size: once; CDR3 DNA: TGTGCCAGCAGTCGACGCGGTGACAATGAGCAGTTCTTC; CDR3 protein: CASSRRGDNEQFF
D gene: NA; V gene: TRBV27; J gene: TRBJ2-3; clone size: NA; CDR3 DNA: TGTGCCAGCAGCCTGGGGGGACTCAACACAGATACGCAGTATTTT; CDR3 protein: CASSLGGLNTDTQYF
D gene: TRBD2; V gene: TRBV2; J gene: TRBJ2-5; clone size: NA; CDR3 DNA: TGTGCCAGCAGTGATGGGACTAGCGGAATGGAGACCCAGTACTTC; CDR3 protein: CASSDGTSGMETQYF
D gene: TRBD1; V gene: TRBV7-3; J gene: TRBJ2-5; clone size: NA; CDR3 DNA: TGTGCCAGCAGCTCTTCGGGACAGGGGCAAGAGACCCAGTACTTC; CDR3 protein: CASSSSGQGQETQYF
D gene: TRBD1; V gene: TRBV27; J gene: TRBJ1-6; clone size: once; CDR3 DNA: TGTGCCAGCAGTTTTGGTAGGGACAGGGGTTCCTATAATTCACCCCTCCACTTT; CDR3 protein: CASSFGRDRGSYNSPLHF
D gene: NA; V gene: TRBV5-6; J gene: TRBJ1-1; clone size: once; CDR3 DNA: TGTGCCAGCAGCTTGCAGGTGGAAGGGGCTGAAGCTTTCTTT; CDR3 protein: CASSLQVEGAEAFF
D gene: NA; V gene: TRBV12-3/TRBV12-4; J gene: TRBJ2-7; clone size: NA; CDR3 DNA: TGTGCCAGCAGCCCGAGACAGGATTCCTACGAGCAGTACTTC; CDR3 protein: CASSPRQDSYEQYF
D gene: TRBD1; V gene: TRBV28; J gene: TRBJ2-5; clone size: few; CDR3 DNA: TGTGCCAGCAGTCTCGACAGGGGAGAGACCCAGTACTTC; CDR3 protein: CASSLDRGETQYF
D gene: NA; V gene: TRBV6-6; J gene: TRBJ1-6; clone size: NA; CDR3 DNA: TGTGCCAGCAGTTACGGGGGGGATAATTCACCCCTCCACTTT; CDR3 protein: CASSYGGDNSPLHF
D gene: NA; V gene: TRBV5-1; J gene: TRBJ1-6; clone size: NA; CDR3 DNA: TGCGCCAGCAGCTTGGATACCGCGACACCCCTCCACTTT; CDR3 protein: CASSLDTATPLHF
D gene: NA; V gene: TRBV18; J gene: TRBJ2-7; clone size: NA; CDR3 DNA: TGTGCCAGCTCACCACCTTCAGATACCTACGAGCAGTACTTC; CDR3 protein: CASSPPSDTYEQYF
D gene: TRBD1; V gene: TRBV4-3; J gene: TRBJ1-3; clone size: NA; CDR3 DNA: TGCGCCAGCAGCCGTCGGACAGGGGATTTTGGAAACACCATATATTTT; CDR3 protein: CASSRRTGDFGNTIYF